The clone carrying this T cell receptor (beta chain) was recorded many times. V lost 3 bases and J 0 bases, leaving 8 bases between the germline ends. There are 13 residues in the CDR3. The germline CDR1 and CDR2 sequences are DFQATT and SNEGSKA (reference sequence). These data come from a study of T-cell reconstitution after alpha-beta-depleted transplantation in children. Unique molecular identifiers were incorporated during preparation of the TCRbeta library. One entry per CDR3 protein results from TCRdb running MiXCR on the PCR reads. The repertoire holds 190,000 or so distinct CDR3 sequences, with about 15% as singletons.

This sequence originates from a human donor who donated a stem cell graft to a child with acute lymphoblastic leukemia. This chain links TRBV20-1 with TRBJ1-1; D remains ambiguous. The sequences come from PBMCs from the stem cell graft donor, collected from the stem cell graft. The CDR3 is CSASQDLNTEAFF. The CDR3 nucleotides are TGCAGTGCTAGTCAGGACCTGAACACTGAAGCTTTCTTT.